This TCR beta chain was profiled in a study of blood T cell repertoires in COVID-19 (dated by TCRdb to about 2020). Describing the broader study: Samples from collaborators originated in the United States, Italy and Spain and spanned both the acute and convalescent phases of COVID-19. Samples came from the ongoing ImmuneRACE study (first 160 participants) plus 1,254 subjects from 6 global collaborators. The prospective study material was composed of cDNA or gDNA derived from T cells, B-cell-depleted T cells, or PBMCs. Deeply sampled blood TCRbeta repertoires from subjects exposed to, actively infected with, or recovered from COVID-19 were included in the dataset. The repertoires were released in a freely available public database meant as a resource for research on the immune response to SARS-CoV-2. Sample metadata almost always included a de-identified subject ID, COVID-19 status, age in years and sex. Where available, HLA class I and class II types were taken from metadata supplied by the sample provider and were not determined by assay-based typing.

The research as a whole found: The amount of clinical and demographic metadata varied by source and participant and was provided uncurated.

Participants in the prospective study were enrolled through a virtual design, were aged about 18 to 90 years, and lived in roughly 24 United States geographic areas. Cohort assignment in the prospective study relied on participant-reported clinical history from a screening survey and a study questionnaire. Recovered participants in ImmuneRACE Cohort 3 were defined by two consecutive negative NP/OP PCR tests, clearance by a healthcare professional, or resolution of symptoms. In the prospective study, whole blood, serum and a nasopharyngeal or oropharyngeal swab were collected from each participant by mobile phlebotomists. Additional blood draws and questionnaires over an approximately 2-month period could optionally be provided by prospective study participants. Prospective study blood samples were shipped either frozen or at room temperature before DNA extraction. The immunoSEQ Assay, a bias-controlled multiplex PCR, was used to amplify TCRbeta CDR3 regions from genomic DNA. The paper's data handling went like this. Nucleated cell counts per sample were estimated from amplification of reference gene primers within the assay. To quantify the absolute abundance of each unique TCRbeta CDR3 rearrangement, sequence reads were collapsed and filtered. Productive Simpson clonality was computed per sample as the square root of Simpson's diversity index over productive rearrangements. Sourced from immuneACCESS, this table was stored by TCRdb with only in-frame sequences that have V and J called. A share of the clones is absent; for the studies checked, an unresolved V gene accounts for under half, and the remainder has no known explanation. D and trimming were read from the DNA, whereas the V and J calls and clone size are those reported in that table. This sample lists 150,000 or so clones; approximately 82% were detected once. Jointly, the top ten make up about a sixth of the sample.

V has 6 bases trimmed and J has 5 bases trimmed; junction bases matching no gene number 15. Reading from cysteine to phenylalanine, the CDR3 counts 16 amino acids. Just CDR3 DNA is preserved here, 48 bases in frame from base 1. CDR1 LNHDA and CDR2 SQIVND are derived from the germline V gene (reference sequence). On this clone itself: Its recognized antigen is unknown. One base away there is no much larger clone; base qualities are not given.

The sample was PBMCs or T cells enriched from blood (not recorded which). The TCR comes from a man between 60 and 70 years old who had recovered from COVID-19. The rearrangement combines TRBV19 with TRBJ1-1, with TRBD1 identical over 7 junction bases. The nucleotide sequence reads TGTGCCAGTAGCGGACTGTTAACAGGGGTAGCGACTGAAGCTTTCTTT. Its translation is CASSGLLTGVATEAFF. Reference TRBV19 and TRBJ1-1 proteins supply the regions before and after the CDR3; the full variable domain is: DGGITQSPKYLFRKEGQNVTLSCEQNLNHDAMYWYRQDPGQGLRLIYYSQIVNDFQKGDIAEGYSVSREKKESFPLTVTSAQKNPTAFYLCASSGLLTGVATEAFFGQGTRLTVV.